A selection of T cell receptor beta chains follows, all from one sample in a study of naive and memory T cell subsets. MiXCR was run by TCRdb on the UMI-ligation and nested PCR reads, yielding one entry per CDR3 protein. The data show tens of thousands of distinct CDR3 sequences, 13% seen once. Sequencing was carried out using central memory CD4+ T cells from blood. The receptors were gathered from a human donor in good health. Each CDR3 is given with its conserved first and last residue. D genes are given only for firm matches. Expanded clones are given a class, and other clones once, few, many or no size at all.

size	D	J	V	DNA	CDR3
many	.	TRBJ2-1	TRBV12-3/TRBV12-4	TGTGCCAGCAGCCCCGTAAGCGGTTATGAGCAGTTCTTC	CASSPVSGYEQFF
.	.	TRBJ1-5	TRBV15	TGTGCCACCAGCATACGCCAGACAGGAGCCAAGGGGCCCCAGCATTTT	CATSIRQTGAKGPQHF
many	TRBD1	TRBJ2-3	TRBV15	TGTGCCACCAGCAGAGATCCCGGACAGGGGACACCCACAGATACGCAGTATTTT	CATSRDPGQGTPTDTQYF
.	TRBD1	TRBJ1-1	TRBV6-6	TGTGCCAGCAGAGCCGGGGACAGGGGGAACACTGAAGCTTTCTTT	CASRAGDRGNTEAFF
.	.	TRBJ2-7	TRBV29-1	TGCAGCGTTGAAGATATGGGAGGGGGCGAGCAGTACTTC	CSVEDMGGGEQYF
few	.	TRBJ1-1	TRBV7-9	TGTGCCAGCAGCTTAGCCGGATTCGGAGAAGCTTTCTTT	CASSLAGFGEAFF
few	TRBD1	TRBJ1-4	TRBV11-2	TGTGCCAGCAGTGCCGGACAGGGTAGGGGTGAAAAACTGTTTTTT	CASSAGQGRGEKLFF
.	.	TRBJ2-1	TRBV10-3	TGTGCCATCAGTGAGTTGAGTGGGGGGTCCAGCTCCTACAATGAGCAGTTCTTC	CAISELSGGSSSYNEQFF
few	.	TRBJ1-1	TRBV7-9	TGTGCCAGCAGCTCCCAACTATCAGCTGGTGAAGCTTTCTTT	CASSSQLSAGEAFF
.	.	TRBJ2-7	TRBV9	TGTGCCAGCAGCCCTCAACCCGCGGCCTACTACGAGCAGTACTTC	CASSPQPAAYYEQYF
many	TRBD2	TRBJ2-1	TRBV28	TGTGCCAGCAGGCCGGGACTAGCGGGAGCGGGAGAGCAGTTCTTC	CASRPGLAGAGEQFF
.	.	TRBJ2-7	TRBV7-7	TGTGCCAGCAGCTTTTCATTGCCTCCGCACCATACCTACGAGCAGTACTTC	CASSFSLPPHHTYEQYF
.	.	TRBJ1-1	TRBV10-3	TGTGCCATCAGTGAGACCAAGACAGGTTGGCCCGAAGCTTTCTTT	CAISETKTGWPEAFF
many	.	TRBJ2-3	TRBV15	TGTGCCACCAGCAGAGAAGGACTCCCCACAGATACGCAGTATTTT	CATSREGLPTDTQYF
.	TRBD2	TRBJ2-7	TRBV29-1	TGCAGCGCCCGGGGTAGCGGGGGGGAGTACTTC	CSARGSGGEYF
many	TRBD1	TRBJ2-7	TRBV29-1	TGCAGCGTCCGTGGGACAGGGGGCACCTACGAGCAGTACTTC	CSVRGTGGTYEQYF
.	TRBD1	TRBJ2-1	TRBV7-2	TGTGCCAGCAGCCCCTTTGGGACAGGGTACAATGAGCAGTTCTTC	CASSPFGTGYNEQFF
.	.	TRBJ1-1	TRBV20-1	TGCAGTGCTCAAGACAGGTCTGGGGGGTACACTGAAGCTTTCTTT	CSAQDRSGGYTEAFF
.	.	TRBJ1-6	TRBV7-2	TGTGCCAGCAGCCATCTCAATTCACCCCTCCACTTT	CASSHLNSPLHF
.	TRBD2	TRBJ2-1	TRBV20-1	TGCAGTGCTAGTTCTAGCGGGAGGGCCAGAAATGAGCAGTTCTTC	CSASSSGRARNEQFF
.	.	TRBJ2-3	TRBV10-3	TGTGCCATCAGTGAGTCGACTCGTAGCACAGATACGCAGTATTTT	CAISESTRSTDTQYF
.	.	TRBJ1-5	TRBV11-2	TGTGCCAGCAGCTTAGTGGGATATGGCAATCAGCCCCAGCATTTT	CASSLVGYGNQPQHF
few	TRBD2	TRBJ2-3	TRBV28	TGTGCCAGCACCCCAGCGGGAGCGGTAGATACGCAGTATTTT	CASTPAGAVDTQYF
.	TRBD2	TRBJ2-3	TRBV6-2/TRBV6-3	TGTGCCAGCACCGACGGACTAGCAAAAGGAGATACGCAGTGTTTT	CASTDGLAKGDTQCF
few	.	TRBJ2-2	TRBV14	TGTGCCAGCAGCCAAGAATTGTCCGGGGAGCTGTTTTTT	CASSQELSGELFF
.	.	TRBJ1-4	TRBV6-1	TGTGCCACTAGAGGGGGGTCTAATGAAAAACTGTTTTTT	CATRGGSNEKLFF
few	TRBD2	TRBJ2-1	TRBV6-4	TGTGCCAGCAGTTTAGCGGGAGAGCCCTACAATGAGCAGTTCTTC	CASSLAGEPYNEQFF
.	.	TRBJ2-3	TRBV7-2	TGTGCCAGCAGCTTAGGTAGGGCGGTGCGCACAGATACGCAGTATTTT	CASSLGRAVRTDTQYF
many	TRBD2	TRBJ2-1	TRBV5-4	TGTGCCAGCGGGGCCTCTAGCGGGAGGGCGGCCTACAATGAGCAGTTCTTC	CASGASSGRAAYNEQFF
many	.	TRBJ1-1	TRBV29-1	TGCAGCGTGAGGTCCAGCTGGGGCACTGAAGCTTTCTTT	CSVRSSWGTEAFF
few	.	TRBJ2-5	TRBV20-1	TGCAGTGCTAGAGTGGGGCTCCGAATTCGAGAAGAGACCCAGTACTTC	CSARVGLRIREETQYF
.	.	TRBJ2-5	TRBV3-1	TGTGCCAGCAGCCAGACTATACAACAAGAGACCCAGTACTTC	CASSQTIQQETQYF
.	TRBD1	TRBJ1-4	TRBV10-3	TGTGCCATCAGTGGTGCAGGGGGCATCGATGAAAAACTGTTTTTT	CAISGAGGIDEKLFF
few	TRBD1	TRBJ2-2	TRBV19	TGTGCCAGTAGTCCGGGACAGTGGACCGGGGAGCTGTTTTTT	CASSPGQWTGELFF
.	.	TRBJ2-4	TRBV28	TGTGCCAGCGGTTTCCCAGGGGTAAACATTCAGTACTTC	CASGFPGVNIQYF
.	.	TRBJ2-3	TRBV29-1	TGCAGCGTTCCCCGGGACGGACTGAGACTGGGGACGCAGTATTTT	CSVPRDGLRLGTQYF
few	.	TRBJ1-1	TRBV6-6	TGTGCCAGCCTGCGATCCCCGACTGAAGCTTTCTTT	CASLRSPTEAFF
.	.	TRBJ1-2	TRBV18	TGTGCCAGCTCACCAGTCCGCAGGGGCGACTATGGCTACACCTTC	CASSPVRRGDYGYTF
.	.	TRBJ2-5	TRBV12-3/TRBV12-4	TGTGCCAGCAGTTTAATGCAGGGAATCGAAGAGACCCAGTACTTC	CASSLMQGIEETQYF
few	.	TRBJ2-6	TRBV12-3/TRBV12-4	TGTGCCCTATCTTCGAGCGGGGCCAACGTCCTGACTTTC	CALSSSGANVLTF
.	.	TRBJ2-2	TRBV7-9	TGTGCCAGCAGCCCACCAAATGCCCAGGTTGGCACCGGGGAGCTGTTTTTT	CASSPPNAQVGTGELFF
.	TRBD1	TRBJ1-2	TRBV6-5	TGTGCCAGCAGCCCCGGACAGGCTCGGGGCTACACCTTC	CASSPGQARGYTF
.	.	TRBJ2-2	TRBV7-2	TGTGCCAGCAGCGCGGAAGGGGGTATAGGGGAGCTGTTTTTT	CASSAEGGIGELFF
few	.	TRBJ2-7	TRBV14	TGTGCCAGCAGCCTCCAATGGGGGGTCGAGCAGTACTTC	CASSLQWGVEQYF
few	TRBD2	TRBJ2-1	TRBV5-6	TGTGCCAGCAGCGCCGGGACTAGCAACTTCTTC	CASSAGTSNFF
.	.	TRBJ1-2	TRBV25-1	TGTGCCAGCAGTGACCCAAGACAGGCGGCTGGCTACACCTTC	CASSDPRQAAGYTF
few	.	TRBJ2-1	TRBV20-1	TGCAGTGCTATCCCCCCGGGAGAACGTGCGAATGAGCAGTTCTTC	CSAIPPGERANEQFF
few	.	TRBJ2-1	TRBV28	TGTGCCAGCAGTTTAGGACTGCCGACCGGTGAGCAGTTCTTC	CASSLGLPTGEQFF
.	.	TRBJ2-1	TRBV20-1	TGCAGTGCTTTGTCCAGCTCCTACAATGAGCAGTTCTTC	CSALSSSYNEQFF
few	.	TRBJ1-1	TRBV29-1	TGCAGCGTCGCCACCTTAGCTGAAGCTTTCTTT	CSVATLAEAFF
many	.	TRBJ1-5	TRBV27	TGTGCCAGCAGCCCTGGATCACACGACAATCAGCCCCAGCATTTT	CASSPGSHDNQPQHF
.	.	TRBJ2-7	TRBV6-2/TRBV6-3	TGTGCCAGCAGTCAACCTTCGGACAGTTACTACGAGCAGTACTTC	CASSQPSDSYYEQYF
.	TRBD1	TRBJ2-4	TRBV28	TGTGCCAGCAGCTCGACAGGGTTGGACATTCAGTACTTC	CASSSTGLDIQYF
few	TRBD1	TRBJ1-2	TRBV4-2	TGTGCCAGCAGCCCGCGGCACAGGGGCGACTATGGCTACACCTTC	CASSPRHRGDYGYTF
.	.	TRBJ2-5	TRBV4-3	TGCGCCAGCAGCCAAGATCTTAAGGGTGGGCAAGAGACCCAGTACTTC	CASSQDLKGGQETQYF
few	TRBD2	TRBJ2-3	TRBV28	TGTGCCAGCAGTTTATCGCCCCCCGGGACTAGCGGGAGGACGACGCAGTATTTT	CASSLSPPGTSGRTTQYF
.	TRBD1	TRBJ1-3	TRBV29-1	TGCAGCGTTACCCACAGGGGCGGAAACACCATATATTTT	CSVTHRGGNTIYF
.	TRBD1	TRBJ2-7	TRBV5-1	TGCGCCAGCAGCTTGGGGACAGGGGGAGAGCAGTACTTC	CASSLGTGGEQYF
many	TRBD2	TRBJ2-7	TRBV20-1	TGCAGTGCTACTAGCGGGAGCATCTCCTACGAGCAGTACTTC	CSATSGSISYEQYF
.	.	TRBJ2-7	TRBV20-1	TGCAGTGCTAGAGCAATAAACCCGAAGCAGTACTTC	CSARAINPKQYF